This T cell receptor beta chain was sequenced during a study of T cell repertoires in ileal Crohn's disease. Points from the study as a whole: Clonal expansions were more frequent in active smokers than non-smokers at surgery. Every patient over 26.8% clonality showed endoscopic recurrence.

Libraries were prepared by immunoSEQ multiplex PCR; TCRdb keeps only in-frame clonotypes and omits some of them. Among 11,000 to 15,000 clones listed, 75% to 85% were seen once. To note about this clone: Its antigen is currently unknown.

From germline, CDR1 is LGHNA and CDR2 YSLEER. V lost 3 bases and J lost 4; bases outside the gene matches: 7. The CDR3 extends over 15 amino acids. The chain uses TRBV4-3 and TRBJ2-7; 9 bases are a match to TRBD1. This sequence was found in an adult with Crohn's disease. Input material: ileal tissue. Here the CDR3 reads CASSHAGTGQYEQYF. CDR3 sequence (DNA): TGCGCCAGCAGCCACGCCGGGACAGGGCAATACGAGCAGTACTTC.